This T cell receptor (beta chain) was captured by sequencing in a study of blood T cell repertoires in COVID-19. Generated by immunoSEQ multiplex PCR, the TCRdb table keeps only in-frame clones and is missing some. The sample carries about 14,000 clones, roughly four fifths recorded once. The ends were cut back, 1 base at V and 7 bases at J, with 19 bases in the middle. In germline, CDR1 is SGHAT, CDR2 FQNNGV. The CDR3 runs to 16 residues. This chain uses TRBV11-2 with TRBJ2-5; the D gene is possibly TRBD1 (6 bases). Sequenced input: peripheral blood. The source of this sequence is a boy younger than 10 with active or convalescent COVID-19. CDR3 region: CASSLVFDAKGGTQYF. The CDR3 nucleotides read TGTGCCAGCAGCTTAGTATTTGACGCTAAAGGGGGGACCCAGTACTTC.